This is a list of T cell receptor beta chains from one sample in a study of T cell responses to AZD1222 COVID-19 vaccine. TCRdb keeps only in-frame clones here, not all; method: immunoSEQ multiplex PCR. Of fewer than 140,000 clones listed, 90% were seen once; the top ten hold around 8%. Sample: peripheral blood, taken 28 days after the second AZD1222 dose. Every receptor here comes from an adult who received the AZD1222 COVID-19 vaccine. Both conserved end residues are part of each CDR3. D genes are given only for firm matches. Size tells how often a clone was seen (once, few, many) or the class of an expanded clone, and some rows leave it out.

j_gene | abundance | v_gene | d_gene | CDR3aa | CDR3nt
TRBJ2-7 | once | TRBV5-4 | . | CASSLDQIYEQYF | TGTGCCAGCAGCTTGGATCAGATCTACGAGCAGTACTTC
TRBJ1-5 | . | TRBV4-3 | . | CASSQDWGGSNQPQHF | TGCGCCAGCAGCCAAGACTGGGGCGGTAGCAATCAGCCCCAGCATTTT
TRBJ1-1 | . | TRBV7-9 | . | CASSLTLRGGNTEAFF | TGTGCCAGCAGCCTAACCTTAAGGGGTGGAAACACTGAAGCTTTCTTT
TRBJ1-1 | . | TRBV12-3/TRBV12-4 | TRBD1 | CASSKQGSTEAFF | TGTGCCAGCTCCAAACAGGGGAGCACTGAAGCTTTCTTT
TRBJ2-2 | . | TRBV19 | . | CASSAQGGNTGELFF | TGTGCCAGTAGTGCCCAGGGTGGGAACACCGGGGAGCTGTTTTTT
TRBJ1-5 | . | TRBV10-3 | . | CAISGGGNQPQHF | TGTGCCATCAGTGGTGGGGGCAATCAGCCCCAGCATTTT
TRBJ2-5 | once | TRBV5-1 | . | CASSLVGGLSQETQYF | TGCGCCAGCAGCTTGGTAGGGGGACTCTCTCAAGAGACCCAGTACTTC
TRBJ2-1 | few | TRBV19 | TRBD1 | CASSIDQGVSSYNEQFF | TGTGCCAGTAGTATAGATCAGGGGGTGAGCTCCTACAATGAGCAGTTCTTC
TRBJ2-1 | . | TRBV7-7 | . | CASSPDLPKASEQFF | TGTGCTAGCAGCCCGGATCTCCCTAAGGCTTCTGAGCAGTTCTTC
TRBJ1-3 | . | TRBV10-3 | TRBD1 | CAIRQGAGDTIYF | TGTGCCATCAGGCAGGGGGCCGGGGACACCATATATTTT
TRBJ2-5 | . | TRBV11-3 | TRBD1 | CASSPGTGEKETQYF | TGTGCCAGCAGCCCCGGGACAGGGGAGAAGGAGACCCAGTACTTC
TRBJ1-4 | once | TRBV5-1 | . | CASSSQSFNEKLFF | TGCGCCAGCAGCTCACAGAGCTTCAATGAAAAACTGTTTTTT
TRBJ2-1 | . | TRBV9 | TRBD2 | CASSGGPYNEQFF | TGTGCCAGTAGCGGGGGGCCTTACAATGAGCAGTTCTTC
TRBJ1-1 | . | TRBV19 | . | CASSAPSWADTEAFF | TGTGCCAGTAGTGCACCCTCGTGGGCCGACACTGAAGCTTTCTTT
TRBJ2-6 | . | TRBV5-1 | . | CAGSLELFKTGANVLTF | TGCGCCGGCAGCTTGGAGCTTTTCAAAACTGGGGCCAACGTCCTGACTTTC
TRBJ2-7 | many | TRBV10-2 | . | CASSDHRGSSYEQYF | TGCGCCAGCAGTGATCATAGGGGATCGTCGTACGAGCAGTACTTC
TRBJ1-3 | . | TRBV3-1/TRBV3-2 | TRBD1 | CASSQDRRGHGNTIYF | TGTGCCAGCAGCCAAGATCGTAGGGGGCACGGAAACACCATATATTTT
TRBJ2-7 | . | TRBV7-2 | TRBD2 | CASSFSSGTSGYEQYF | TGTGCCAGCAGCTTTTCCTCCGGGACTAGCGGGTACGAGCAGTACTTC
TRBJ1-2 | . | TRBV10-3 | TRBD1 | CAISDPTDRANYGYTF | TGTGCCATCAGTGACCCTACGGACAGGGCCAACTATGGCTACACCTTC
TRBJ2-5 | . | TRBV5-4 | . | CASSLAGVGETQYF | TGTGCCAGCAGCTTGGCAGGGGTAGGGGAGACCCAGTACTTC
TRBJ1-3 | . | TRBV7-9 | . | CASRGDVSGNTIYF | TGTGCCAGCAGAGGGGACGTATCGGGAAACACCATATATTTT
TRBJ2-1 | . | TRBV7-9 | TRBD1 | CASDHGTVNEQFF | TGTGCCAGCGACCACGGGACAGTCAATGAGCAGTTCTTC
TRBJ1-6 | . | TRBV7-2 | . | CASSLDERPAYNSPLHF | TGTGCCAGCAGCTTAGACGAGAGACCCGCTTATAATTCACCCCTCCACTTT
TRBJ2-7 | . | TRBV11-1 | . | CASSLDHNTYEQYF | TGTGCCAGCAGCTTAGATCACAATACCTACGAGCAGTACTTC
TRBJ1-2 | . | TRBV11-2 | . | CASSLRVGGYTF | TGTGCCAGCAGCCTCAGGGTGGGAGGCTACACCTTC
TRBJ2-7 | . | TRBV6-5 | TRBD1 | CASSYPQGSEQYF | TGTGCCAGCAGTTACCCACAGGGGTCCGAGCAGTACTTC
TRBJ2-7 | . | TRBV6-5 | TRBD1 | CASMGTGTYEQYF | TGTGCCAGCATGGGGACAGGTACCTACGAGCAGTACTTC
TRBJ2-7 | . | TRBV27 | TRBD1 | CASSGQGGYEQYF | TGTGCCAGCAGTGGACAGGGAGGCTACGAGCAGTACTTC
TRBJ2-2 | few | TRBV28 | TRBD2 | CASSLWRLAGGPGELFF | TGTGCCAGCAGTTTATGGCGCCTAGCGGGGGGGCCCGGGGAGCTGTTTTTT
TRBJ1-1 | . | TRBV5-5 | . | CASSLALGNTEAFF | TGTGCCAGCAGCTTGGCCCTGGGGAACACTGAAGCTTTCTTT
TRBJ2-2 | . | TRBV11-3 | . | CASSLGQGLNTGELFF | TGTGCCAGCAGCTTAGGGCAGGGGTTGAACACCGGGGAGCTGTTTTTT
TRBJ2-1 | . | TRBV2 | TRBD2 | CASSYGTTSYNEQFF | TGTGCCAGCTCATACGGGACTACCTCCTACAATGAGCAGTTCTTC
TRBJ2-7 | . | TRBV11-3 | TRBD2 | CASSFTGGEQYF | TGTGCCAGCAGCTTTACGGGGGGCGAGCAGTACTTC
TRBJ2-7 | . | TRBV13 | . | CASSLRGGPKGYEQYF | TGTGCCAGCAGCTTAAGGGGGGGCCCCAAGGGCTACGAGCAGTACTTC
TRBJ1-1 | . | TRBV11-2 | . | CASSLMNTEAFF | TGTGCCAGCAGCTTAATGAACACTGAAGCTTTCTTT
TRBJ2-7 | once | TRBV9 | TRBD2 | CASSVGSRAARGDEQYF | TGTGCCAGCAGCGTAGGGAGCCGTGCCGCCCGGGGGGACGAGCAGTACTTC
TRBJ2-2 | . | TRBV29-1 | . | CSVVGAAGELFF | TGCAGCGTTGTAGGCGCGGCCGGGGAGCTGTTTTTT
TRBJ2-5 | once | TRBV4-3 | . | CASSQDGRGQETQYF | TGCGCCAGCAGCCAAGATGGGCGGGGCCAAGAGACCCAGTACTTC
TRBJ2-7 | . | TRBV6-2/TRBV6-3 | TRBD1 | CASSYLEPGTVDRQYF | TGTGCCAGCAGTTACTTGGAACCCGGGACAGTGGATCGGCAGTACTTC
TRBJ1-1 | . | TRBV19 | TRBD1 | CASSIGGQGEAFF | TGTGCCAGTAGTATAGGGGGACAGGGAGAAGCTTTCTTT
TRBJ1-5 | . | TRBV7-2 | . | CASSLSPSGVNQPQHF | TGTGCCAGCAGCTTATCCCCCTCTGGCGTCAATCAGCCCCAGCATTTT
TRBJ2-7 | . | TRBV6-2/TRBV6-3 | TRBD1 | CASRPTGASYEQYF | TGTGCCAGCAGACCTACAGGGGCCTCCTACGAGCAGTACTTC
TRBJ1-5 | . | TRBV7-6 | TRBD1 | CASSRGQGPNQPQHF | TGTGCCAGCAGCCGAGGACAGGGGCCTAATCAGCCCCAGCATTTT
TRBJ1-5 | . | TRBV24-1 | . | CAAGRAGQPQHF | TGTGCCGCGGGCAGGGCTGGTCAGCCCCAGCATTTT
TRBJ1-1 | . | TRBV7-7 | . | CASSLTANTEAFF | TGTGCTAGCAGCTTGACAGCTAACACTGAAGCTTTCTTT
TRBJ1-6 | . | TRBV19 | . | CASSIKGSSYNSPLHF | TGTGCCAGTAGTATAAAGGGGAGCTCCTATAATTCACCCCTCCACTTT
TRBJ1-5 | . | TRBV6-5 | . | CASRSRGAGNQPQHF | TGTGCCAGCAGAAGCAGGGGCGCAGGCAATCAGCCCCAGCATTTT
TRBJ2-7 | few | TRBV7-2 | . | CASSSSWGLSYEQYF | TGTGCCAGCAGCTCTAGCTGGGGACTTTCCTACGAGCAGTACTTC
TRBJ1-4 | . | TRBV9 | TRBD1 | CASSLEGQGDEKLFF | TGTGCCAGCAGCCTAGAGGGACAGGGGGATGAAAAACTGTTTTTT
TRBJ1-2 | . | TRBV4-1 | . | CASSQKMSRDSAYGYTF | TGCGCCAGCAGCCAAAAAATGTCGAGAGACAGTGCCTATGGCTACACCTTC
TRBJ2-1 | . | TRBV29-1 | . | CSVEIAQGSYNEQFF | TGCAGCGTTGAGATTGCACAGGGATCCTACAATGAGCAGTTCTTC
TRBJ2-7 | . | TRBV7-2 | TRBD1 | CASSLGMDRVTYEQYF | TGTGCCAGCAGCTTAGGGATGGACAGGGTAACCTACGAGCAGTACTTC
TRBJ1-1 | . | TRBV19 | . | CASSIKQGNTEAFF | TGTGCCAGTAGTATAAAACAGGGGAACACTGAAGCTTTCTTT
TRBJ2-5 | once | TRBV5-5 | TRBD1 | CASSPARTGLAETQYF | TGTGCCAGCAGCCCGGCCCGGACAGGGCTGGCGGAGACCCAGTACTTC
TRBJ2-1 | . | TRBV2 | TRBD1 | CASRTGGGYNEQFF | TGTGCCAGCAGGACAGGGGGCGGATACAATGAGCAGTTCTTC